These 4 T cell receptor beta chains originate from one sample sequenced in a study of breast tumors, draining lymph nodes, adjacent tissues. Each CDR3 protein is one row after TCRdb ran MiXCR on the multiplex PCR reads. The data show approximately 100,000 distinct CDR3 sequences, with approximately 21% seen just once and 1% to 1.5% held by the top ten. Axillary draining lymph nodes of breast cancer patients supplied the node samples. Material for sequencing was axillary lymph node tissue. All receptors derive from a female donor with breast cancer. Some clones in this sample may be carry-over from other donors' samples.

This sequence joins TRBV27 and TRBJ2-6; no reliable D call. The CDR3 is made up of 14 amino acids. Germline V gene sequence: CDR1 MNHEY, CDR2 SMNVEV (reference sequence). The V and J ends lost 6 bases and 1 base respectively, with 7 bases between them. The DNA of the CDR3 is TGTGCCAGCAGGCTCCTGTCTGGGGCCAACGTCCTGACTTTC. This translates into CASRLLSGANVLTF.

This clonotype was seen many times. The chain uses TRBV11-2 and TRBJ1-2, with 9 nucleotides matching TRBD1. From germline, CDR1 is SGHAT and CDR2 FQNNGV. The trim removed 5 bases at V and 7 bases at J, leaving 8 bases unmatched. The CDR3 totals 14 residues. The CDR3 protein is CASSPTGGMRGYTF. Here the CDR3 DNA reads TGTGCCAGCAGCCCGACAGGGGGTATGCGTGGCTACACCTTC. The whole variable domain, remainder taken from reference TRBV11-2 and TRBJ1-2, is EAGVAQSPRYKIIEKRQSVAFWCNPISGHATLYWYQQILGQGPKLLIQFQNNGVVDDSQLPKDRFSAERLKGVDSTLKIQPAKLEDSAVYLCASSPTGGMRGYTFGSGTRLTVV.

This clonotype came up many times. This chain joins TRBV29-1 and TRBJ1-3; D not resolved. The CDR3 consists of 15 residues. Trimming removed 4 bases at V and 0 bases at J, with 13 bases between. CDR1 and CDR2 (germline): SQVTM, ANQGSEA. CDR3 DNA sequence: TGCAGCGTTGCCCATACACGGAGCTCTGGAAACACCATATATTTT. This sequence encodes CSVAHTRSSGNTIYF.

This clonotype has at least ten counts. The J gene is TRBJ1-2, the V gene TRBV5-6; D call uncertain. The length of the CDR3 is 13 residues. Germline CDR1 is SGHDT and CDR2 is YYEEEE. V was shortened by 5 bases and J by 4 bases, with 12 bases between the two germline ends. CDR3 DNA sequence: TGTGCCAGCAGAAGGGAAACAGCCTATGGCTACACCTTC. Protein sequence: CASRRETAYGYTF.